This T cell receptor (beta chain) was obtained from a study of T cell responses to AZD1222 COVID-19 vaccine (TCRdb year 2021). In the study overall: AZD1222 recipients with second doses at about 4 weeks or about 12 weeks were pooled, because spike-specific TCR depth and breadth did not differ between schedules. Trial participants were enrolled by age into subgroups of 18-55, 56-69 and 70-plus years, and 148, 28 and 57 TCR-sequenced participants, respectively, were included in these subgroups. TCR sequencing covered over 230 trial participants: around 210 given two doses of AZD1222 and some 25 given two doses of MenACWY control vaccine.

The CDR3 regions of human TCRbeta chains were subjected to immunosequencing. Regarding the original processing steps: Repertoire TCRs were checked for matches against a reference library of SARS-CoV-2-specific TCRs that had been generated using the MIRA antigen-specificity platform. Breadth was defined as the fraction of unique TCRs that were SARS-CoV-2-associated. Depth was defined as the fraction of total T cells that were SARS-CoV-2-associated. Using the MIRA data, every spike-specific TCR was mapped to the spike region that the TCR reacted to and assigned to either a CD4 or a CD8 class. Log10-transformed breadth and depth values were compared by one-way ANOVA with Sidak's multiple comparisons tests. Entries here come from immuneACCESS through TCRdb and include only in-frame sequences with V and J called. Some clones fail to appear in such tables; in the studies checked, an unresolved V gene covers under half of the shortfall, and the cause of the remainder is unknown. That table supplies the V and J calls and clone size; D and trimming were determined from the DNA. The sample table contains about 180,000 clones; only one count was recorded for around nine tenths of them. The ten largest clones represent roughly 1.7% of the sample.

The time point label here, explained by the study, means: baseline before first vaccination. Vaccinee samples were obtained from the UK trials COV001 and COV002, which included a single-blind randomized controlled phase 2/3 trial of AZD1222 (ChAdOx1 nCoV-19) in healthy adults. For TCRbeta chain sequencing, PBMC samples were collected from trial participants at day 0 and at day 28 after the second dose. Summary of the overall study and its limitations: Because no day 14 peak-response samples were available, repertoires were characterized only after the peak T cell response. In the small 56-69-year group, the increase in depth fell short of significance, most likely because of low power. Nearly half of unique spike-specific TCRs reportedly recognized epitopes outside regions mutated in the B.1.351 and B.1.1.7 variants. Conclusions about previously exposed vaccinees are limited because only six or seven AZD1222 recipients were SARS-CoV-2 seropositive at baseline. After two AZD1222 doses, both the breadth and the depth of spike-specific TCRs were significantly higher than at day 0 and than in MenACWY recipients. Participants were mostly white British, with more females than males. The authors suggested clonal diversity may have been underestimated. Vaccine-associated CD4 TCRs spanned the whole spike protein, with dominant responses in regions 160-218 and 743-854.

Regarding this clone: No antigen is known for it. Qualities for individual bases were not recorded, and no much larger clone is one base off.

The V and J ends are trimmed by 4 bases and 7 bases, leaving 10 bases between them. The germline V gene (reference sequence) specifies LGHDT as CDR1 and YNNKEL as CDR2. The CDR3, cysteine through phenylalanine, is 12 amino acids long. Only the CDR3 DNA is retained, 36 bases long and in frame from the first base. The clonotype comes from an adult in good health. The rearrangement joined TRBV3-1 (or the pseudogene TRBV3-2) to TRBJ1-2, with TRBD1 tentatively as D gene (6 bases match). This material consisted of peripheral blood, taken on day 0 of AZD1222 vaccination. The bases are TGTGCCAGCAGCCTGGGGGCCGGTGGCTACACCTTC. This is translated as CASSLGAGGYTF.